This TCR beta chain was obtained from a study of T-cell memory formation after mild COVID-19. Employing constant-segment primers, 5'RACE generated TCR alpha and TCR beta cDNA libraries bearing sample barcodes and UMIs. TCRdb re-analysed the 5' RACE reads in MiXCR, keeping a single row per CDR3 protein. Of a few hundred thousand distinct CDR3 sequences in the sample, 20% to 25% were seen once. Germline V gene sequence: CDR1 SGHNT, CDR2 YENEEA. V lost 7 bases to trimming and J lost 2 bases, with 14 bases between them. The CDR3 loop spans 14 amino acids. The sample consisted of PBMCs or a T cell subset sorted from them (not recorded which). The chain links TRBV11-3 to TRBJ2-5; D possibly matches TRBD1 or TRBD2 (6 bases each). This TCR was recovered from an adult woman who had mild COVID-19 (a few samples of this study predate the infection). Cell type and time point are not known. CDR3 nucleotide sequence: TGTGCCAGCACTGGCGGAGGGGGGCAAGAGACCCAGTACTTC. It encodes CASTGGGGQETQYF.